This passage covers 24 T cell receptor beta chains from one sample sequenced in a study of technical replicates of blood from a handful of donors. Sequencing was performed with immunoSEQ multiplex PCR; in TCRdb, only in-frame clones are kept and a portion is missing. The profile shows around 81,000 clones, about 81% of them singletons. The specimen sequenced was PBMCs. Source of these receptors: a human donor in good health. Some clones in this sample may be carry-over from other donors' samples.

V usage is TRBV29-1 and J usage is TRBJ1-1; tentatively, D is TRBD1 (6 bases). Trimming removed 6 bases from V and 5 bases from J, with 13 bases in between. The germline V gene encodes CDR1 SQVTM and CDR2 ANQGSEA. CDR3 length equals 12 residues. The CDR3 spells CSVLRGKTEAFF. Written as DNA, the CDR3 is TGCAGCGTCCTCAGGGGAAAGACTGAAGCTTTCTTT.

This clone was seen only a few times. The CDR3 DNA reads as TGTGCCAGCACTAATTACCAAGAGACCCAGTACTTC. Translating it yields CASTNYQETQYF. V gene TRBV6-5 combines with J gene TRBJ2-5; D is undetermined. V shed 7 bases and J shed 0 bases, with 6 bases lying between them. Germline V CDR1 and CDR2: MNHEY, SVGAGI. CDR3 length: 12 residues.

The genes are TRBV5-1 and TRBJ2-2; TRBD1 is a possible D gene (5 bases). V lost 0 bases to trimming and J lost 1 base, with 13 bases between them. CDR3 length: 17 residues. Germline lookup yields CDR1 SGHRS and CDR2 YFSETQ. The CDR3, as DNA: TGCGCCAGCAGCTTGGTGGCAGGGCCCATGAACACCGGGGAGCTGTTTTTT. Translated, it gives CASSLVAGPMNTGELFF. Looking up the rest from reference TRBV5-1 and TRBJ2-2 gives the full variable domain: KAGVTQTPRYLIKTRGQQVTLSCSPISGHRSVSWYQQTPGQGLQFLFEYFSETQRNKGNFPGRFSGRQFSNSRSEMNVSTLELGDSALYLCASSLVAGPMNTGELFFGEGSRLTVL.

This sequence joins TRBV5-1 and TRBJ2-2, with 8 bases identical to TRBD2. This CDR3 has 16 amino acids. The V and J ends lost 4 bases and 2 bases, in that order; junction bases with no gene match: 7. Germline V gives CDR1 SGHRS, CDR2 YFSETQ. CDR3 in DNA: TGCGCCAGCAGCGGAGGAGGACTAGCTAACACCGGGGAGCTGTTTTTT. It yields the protein CASSGGGLANTGELFF.

In regard to this clone: Distinct nucleotide sequences in the sample also encode this CDR3. This chain connects TRBV2 to TRBJ2-7; the D gene is possibly TRBD1 (5 bases). Germline loops: CDR1 SNHLY, CDR2 FYNNEI. The V gene lost 4 bases and the J gene lost 4 bases, with 5 bases spanning the gap. The CDR3 length is 11 residues. Here the CDR3 reads CASSAGYEQYF. The CDR3 nucleotides read TGTGCCAGCAGTGCAGGGTACGAGCAGTACTTC.

The CDR3 DNA follows: TGCGCCAGCAGCCAAGAAAAAGGGAGTCACTACACCTTC. This encodes CASSQEKGSHYTF. The rearrangement joins TRBV4-1 to TRBJ1-2; D gene ambiguous. V was shortened by 0 bases and J by 10 bases, with 12 bases between the two germline ends. This CDR3 is built from 13 residues. Germline V lookup: CDR1 MGHRA, CDR2 YSYEKL.

V gene TRBV11-3 combines with J gene TRBJ2-5; 8 nucleotides agree with TRBD1. J lost 5 bases, V lost 6 bases, and 5 bases had no gene match. There are 13 residues in the CDR3. The germline V gene encodes CDR1 SGHNT and CDR2 YENEEA. In DNA form, the CDR3 reads TGTGCCAGCAGAGCAGGGGGCGACGAGACCCAGTACTTC. Translated, it gives CASRAGGDETQYF.

J is TRBJ2-2 and V is TRBV5-1; the match to TRBD2 covers 7 bases. V lost 0 bases to trimming and J lost 5 bases; unmatched junction nucleotides: 4. The germline CDR1 and CDR2 sequences are SGHRS and YFSETQ. The CDR3 totals 15 residues. This CDR3 reads CASSLAAGGTGELFF. The CDR3, as DNA: TGCGCCAGCAGCTTGGCGGCCGGGGGGACCGGGGAGCTGTTTTTT.

V usage is TRBV4-3 and J usage is TRBJ1-1; D remains ambiguous. Germline values: CDR1 LGHNA, CDR2 YSLEER. The CDR3 has 15 residues. Trimming cost V 1 base and J 1 base, with 10 bases left between them. The CDR3 sequence: CASSQVNSKNTEAFF. DNA for the CDR3: TGCGCCAGCAGCCAAGTCAACAGTAAGAACACTGAAGCTTTCTTT.

The gene calls are TRBV5-4 and TRBJ2-1; D is possibly TRBD2 (5 bases). Per the germline V gene, CDR1 is SGHNT and CDR2 is YYREEE (reference sequence). Trimming took off 0 bases at V and 2 bases at J, with 9 bases between the two ends. The CDR3 is made up of 15 amino acids. The DNA for the CDR3 is TGTGCCAGCAGCTTGGGGGCGGGTACCTACAATGAGCAGTTCTTC. This encodes CASSLGAGTYNEQFF.

V usage is TRBV20-1 and J usage is TRBJ2-5, with TRBD1 as a possible D gene (5 bases). Trimming shortened V by 6 bases and J by 5 bases, and 10 bases separated the two germline ends. The CDR3 covers 11 residues. Germline lookup yields CDR1 DFQATT and CDR2 SNEGSKA (reference sequence). CDR3 region: CSASQGETQYF. The CDR3 nucleotides are TGCAGTGCCAGTCAGGGTGAGACCCAGTACTTC.

V usage is TRBV10-3 and J usage is TRBJ2-1, with D perhaps TRBD2 (5 bases). Germline V gene sequence: CDR1 ENHRY, CDR2 SYGVKD. There are 14 residues in the CDR3. Deletions cut 11 bases from V and 2 bases from J, with 16 bases between. CDR3 residues: CASRGRETYNEQFF. The DNA for the CDR3 is TGTGCCTCACGAGGGAGAGAAACCTACAATGAGCAGTTCTTC.

The chain couples TRBV15 to TRBJ1-2; a weak D match, TRBD1 (5 bases). This CDR3 has 13 amino acids. Trimming removed 1 base from V and 5 bases from J, with 8 bases in between. Per germline, CDR1 LNHNV and CDR2 YYDKDF (reference sequence). The CDR3 DNA reads TGTGCCACCAGCAGAGTAGGGGAATATGGCTACACCTTC. It encodes CATSRVGEYGYTF.

The chain is built from TRBV21-1 and TRBJ2-2; TRBD2, the table's D call, lacks a check against the DNA. TRBV21-1 is annotated as a pseudogene. The CDR3 extends over 15 amino acids. CDR3 nucleotide sequence: TGTGCCAGCAACCAAGCGGGAGGAAACACCGGGGAGCTGTTTTTT. Translation: CASNQAGGNTGELFF.

This chain connects TRBV29-1 to TRBJ2-1; TRBD2 might be the D (9 bases). V was shortened by 3 bases and J by 9 bases, with 24 bases between the two germline ends. Germline V CDR1 and CDR2: SQVTM, ANQGSEA. The CDR3 totals 16 residues. The CDR3 DNA is TGCAGCGTTGAGGTGCGACAGGGGAGTAGCGGGAGTGAGCAGTTCTTC. Amino acids: CSVEVRQGSSGSEQFF.

The rearrangement joins TRBV4-3 to TRBJ2-3; 11 nucleotides agree with TRBD2. CDR3 length equals 17 residues. Germline V gene sequence: CDR1 LGHNA, CDR2 YSLEER. Trimming cost V 2 bases and J 4 bases; bases outside gene matches: 8. CDR3 DNA: TGCGCCAGCAGCCAACTACTAGCGGGGGTTCGTGCAGATACGCAGTATTTT. Protein product: CASSQLLAGVRADTQYF.

The J gene is TRBJ1-5, the V gene TRBV2, with 9 positions matching TRBD1. Germline V gives CDR1 SNHLY, CDR2 FYNNEI. Losses at the gene ends were 4 bases for V and 6 bases for J; bases not matched to a gene: 1. The CDR3 totals 13 residues. The CDR3: CASSGGQGQPQHF. CDR3 bases: TGTGCCAGCAGTGGGGGACAGGGTCAGCCCCAGCATTTT.

This chain connects TRBV12-5 to TRBJ2-5; TRBD1 aligns across 9 bases. The CDR3 is made up of 15 amino acids. V lost 5 bases to trimming and J lost 5 bases; unmatched junction nucleotides: 9. The V gene's germline CDR1 is LGHNT and CDR2 FRNRAP. CDR3 sequence reads: CASGLRRGQGETQYF. In DNA, the CDR3 is TGTGCTAGTGGTCTCCGACGGGGACAGGGCGAGACCCAGTACTTC.

The V call is TRBV19, the J call TRBJ2-7; 8 positions agree with TRBD1. With V trimmed by 6 bases and J by 3 bases, 4 bases remained unmatched. There are 13 residues in the CDR3. CDR1 LNHDA and CDR2 SQIVND come from the germline V gene (reference sequence). The CDR3 DNA is TGTGCCAGTAGCGACAGGGGCCACTACGAGCAGTACTTC. The encoded protein is CASSDRGHYEQYF.

The chain joins TRBV7-9 to TRBJ2-7, with D perhaps matching TRBD2 (6 bases). V was trimmed by 5 bases and J by 1 base, leaving 9 bases between them. The CDR3 spans 13 residues. Germline CDR1 and CDR2: SEHNR and FQNEAQ (reference sequence). This CDR3 is CASSRRESYEQYF. In nucleotides, the CDR3 is TGTGCCAGCAGCCGGAGGGAATCCTACGAGCAGTACTTC.

The chain is built from TRBV10-3 and TRBJ1-1; 9 bases agree with TRBD1. The V and J ends lost 6 bases and 6 bases, in that order; junction bases with no gene match: 11. CDR3 length equals 15 residues. In germline, CDR1 is ENHRY, CDR2 SYGVKD. In nucleotides, the CDR3 is TGTGCCATCAGGGACATATCGGGACAGGGCTCTGAAGCTTTCTTT. It translates to CAIRDISGQGSEAFF.

This rearrangement joins TRBV2 to TRBJ2-4; D not certain. With 3 bases removed from V and 0 bases from J, the gap between germline ends came to 9 bases. In germline, CDR1 is SNHLY, CDR2 FYNNEI. The CDR3 is made up of 15 amino acids. The CDR3 nucleotides read TGTGCCAGCAGTGACCTTGGCGGAGCCAAAAACATTCAGTACTTC. Residues: CASSDLGGAKNIQYF.

The chain uses TRBV6-4 and TRBJ2-3; possible D gene TRBD1, 6 bases. This CDR3 is 17 amino acids long. The V end was cut by 5 bases, the J end by 2 bases, with 20 bases between. Germline lookup yields CDR1 MRHNA and CDR2 SNTAGT. CDR3 amino acids: CASSPASTGTPTDTQYF. The DNA of the CDR3 is TGTGCCAGCAGTCCCGCATCAACCGGGACACCCACAGATACGCAGTATTTT.

The chain employs TRBV12-5 and TRBJ2-5; D call uncertain. Trimming pared 4 bases from V and 1 base from J, leaving 7 bases between. The CDR3 contains 13 residues. The germline CDR1 and CDR2 sequences are LGHNT and FRNRAP. CDR3 loop: CASGSGFQETQYF. CDR3 sequence (DNA): TGTGCTAGTGGTTCCGGGTTCCAAGAGACCCAGTACTTC.